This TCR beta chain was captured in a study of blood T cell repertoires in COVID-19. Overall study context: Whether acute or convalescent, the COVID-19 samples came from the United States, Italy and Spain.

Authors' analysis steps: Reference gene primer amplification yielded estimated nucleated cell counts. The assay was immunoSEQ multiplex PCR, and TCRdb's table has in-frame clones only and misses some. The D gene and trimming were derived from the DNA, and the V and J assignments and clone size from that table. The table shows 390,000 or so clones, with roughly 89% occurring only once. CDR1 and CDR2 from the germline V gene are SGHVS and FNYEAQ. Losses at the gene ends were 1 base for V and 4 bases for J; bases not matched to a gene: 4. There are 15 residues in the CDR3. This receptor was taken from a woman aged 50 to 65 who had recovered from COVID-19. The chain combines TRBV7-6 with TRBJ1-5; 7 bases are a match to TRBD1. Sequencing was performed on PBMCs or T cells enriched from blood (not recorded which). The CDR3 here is CASSLVRGENQPQHF. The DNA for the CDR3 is TGTGCCAGCAGCTTAGTCAGGGGGGAGAATCAGCCCCAGCATTTT.